A single sample is the source of the 8 T cell receptor beta chains below, sequenced in a study of CD8 T cell repertoires and HIV-1 epitope variants. This table comes from immunoSEQ multiplex PCR, and its TCRdb copy is limited to in-frame clones, with some not included. The table lists 4,000 to 6,000 clones, around 69% of them singletons. Their antigen targets remain unknown. Sequenced sample: cultured CD8+ T cells derived from PBMCs. The source of these receptors is a male donor with HIV.

This sequence joins TRBV5-4 and TRBJ2-2; D possibly uses TRBD1 or TRBD2 (5 bases each). The CDR3 runs 16 residues. In germline, CDR1 is SGHNT, CDR2 YYREEE (reference sequence). Trimming cost V 0 bases and J 0 bases, with 9 bases left between them. The CDR3 coding sequence is TGTGCCAGCAGCTTGGGTCGGGGCGCGAACACCGGGGAGCTGTTTTTT. It is translated as CASSLGRGANTGELFF. Full variable domain (outside the CDR3, taken from reference TRBV5-4 and TRBJ2-2): ETGVTQSPTHLIKTRGQQVTLRCSSQSGHNTVSWYQQALGQGPQFIFQYYREEENGRGNFPPRFSGLQFPNYSSELNVNALELDDSALYLCASSLGRGANTGELFFGEGSRLTVL.

The chain joins TRBV6-6 to TRBJ1-6; maybe TRBD1 (6 bases). The CDR3 covers 14 residues. Trimming pared 6 bases from V and 8 bases from J, leaving 14 bases between. Germline V CDR1 and CDR2: MNHNY, SVGAGI (reference sequence). CDR3 loop: CASSHAEGDSPLHF. The CDR3 DNA reads as TGTGCCAGCAGCCACGCCGAGGGGGATTCACCCCTCCACTTT.

This clone came up a few times. This chain links TRBV7-2 with TRBJ1-4; D unclear. Germline CDR1 is SGHTA and CDR2 is FQGNSA. The CDR3 is 15 amino acids. The V end was cut by 1 base, the J end by 0 bases, with 6 bases between. The CDR3 DNA is TGTGCCAGCAGCTTAGTCGGGGCAACTAATGAAAAACTGTTTTTT. Encoded protein: CASSLVGATNEKLFF.

This clone was recorded once. V gene TRBV30 combines with J gene TRBJ2-1; 9 bases map to TRBD2. CDR1 is GTSNPN, CDR2 SVGIG, per germline (reference sequence). V gave up 5 bases and J gave up 0 bases; unmatched junction bases: 14. The CDR3 length is 18 residues. The CDR3 loop reads CAWSPGLARLSSYNEQFF. The CDR3 DNA sequence: TGTGCCTGGTCTCCGGGACTAGCCCGATTAAGCTCCTACAATGAGCAGTTCTTC.

This chain connects TRBV9 to TRBJ1-4, with 9 bases aligning to TRBD1. From germline, CDR1 is SGDLS and CDR2 YYNGEE. Trimming removed 1 base from V and 7 bases from J; junction bases left unmatched: 8. The CDR3 is made up of 16 amino acids. The CDR3 nucleotides are TGTGCCAGCAGCGTAAGAGGGACAGGGCTAAGTGAAAAACTGTTTTTT. Its protein is CASSVRGTGLSEKLFF.

V is TRBV4-2 and J is TRBJ1-4; D perhaps matches TRBD1 (5 bases). The V gene's germline CDR1 is LGHNA and CDR2 YNFKEQ. The CDR3 spans 13 residues. The V end lost 1 base, the J end lost 12 bases, and 12 bases lay between the germline ends. This CDR3 is CASSQGSQEELFF. The DNA for the CDR3 is TGTGCCAGCAGCCAAGGATCACAGGAGGAACTGTTTTTT.

The gene calls are TRBV5-8 and TRBJ2-1, with D possibly matching TRBD2 (6 bases). V lost 4 bases and J lost 6, with 8 bases in between. Germline values: CDR1 SGHTS, CDR2 YDEGEE. The CDR3 has 12 residues. CDR3 sequence reads: CASSRDFNEQFF. Written as DNA, the CDR3 is TGTGCCAGCAGCCGGGACTTCAATGAGCAGTTCTTC.

This sequence joins TRBV27 and TRBJ2-2; 10 bases align to TRBD2. The CDR3 extends over 17 amino acids. After removal of 1 base from V and 4 bases from J, the junction contained 6 bases not matched to a gene. Germline-derived CDR1 and CDR2 are MNHEY and SMNVEV (reference sequence). CDR3 protein: CASSLFRLAGATGELFF. CDR3 DNA sequence: TGTGCCAGCAGTTTATTTCGCCTAGCGGGGGCCACCGGGGAGCTGTTTTTT.